The subject of this entry is one T cell receptor (beta chain). In the study's own analysis: Amplification of reference gene primers provided the estimated nucleated cell counts. The repertoire was sequenced with immunoSEQ multiplex PCR; TCRdb's copy has only in-frame clones and lacks some. The V and J calls and the clone size are those of that table, but D and trimming were determined from the DNA. The data contain about 300,000 clones, 85% of them seen just once; the ten biggest clones take up 2.5% to 3%. The data were taken from a study of blood T cell repertoires in COVID-19. As for the study in general: The origin of the acute and convalescent COVID-19 samples was the United States, Italy and Spain.

Individuals aged about 18 to 89 years were recruited from about two dozen US areas. Donors in Cohort 3 who had recovered were those with two negative PCRs, healthcare professional clearance, or resolution of their symptoms. Trimming cost V 5 bases and J 6 bases, with 19 bases left between them. This CDR3 has 15 amino acids. The germline V gene encodes CDR1 MDHEN and CDR2 SYDVKM. The sequence was obtained from a woman in her forties or fifties who had recovered from COVID-19. The material sequenced was PBMCs or T cells enriched from blood (not recorded which). The chain carries TRBV28 and TRBJ1-1; possible D gene TRBD1, 6 bases. In DNA form, the CDR3 reads TGTGCCAGCAGTGACCAGGGGAAGGGGAAGGCTGAAGCTTTCTTT. It yields the protein CASSDQGKGKAEAFF.